The clone carrying this TCR beta chain has only a few counts. An amount of RNA that ranged from roughly 0.5 to 1 ug was reverse transcribed with random hexamers. TCRdb ran MiXCR on the immunoSEQ multiplex PCR reads and lists one entry per CDR3 protein. The data contain more than 110,000 distinct CDR3 sequences, roughly 94% of them singletons. This sample was included in a study of CD8 T cells in Susac syndrome. Sequenced input: CD8+ T cells from PBMCs. The clonotype originates from a human donor in good health.

The CDR3 spells CASSSADTQYF. The CDR3, as DNA: TGTGCCAGCAGTTCCGCAGATACGCAGTATTTT. The rearrangement uses TRBV27 and TRBJ2-3; D is undetermined. Germline CDR1 is MNHEY and CDR2 is SMNVEV (reference sequence). Trimming took 4 bases from V and 4 from J, leaving 3 bases between them. CDR3 length equals 11 residues.